These 22 T cell receptor beta chains share one sample of origin, sequenced in a study of T cells in Graves' hyperthyroidism and ophthalmopathy (dated by TCRdb to between 2019 and 2020). Library preparation was by multiplex PCR. The sample was run on an Illumina HiSeq 2000. The TCR beta CDR3 regions were amplified from the RNA transcripts. A first-round RT-PCR of the TCR CDR3 used the HTBI primer set with the Qiagen OneStep RT-PCR kit. TCRdb trimmed the raw reads at Q25, called clones with MiXCR and kept productive beta chains. Entries that share a CDR3 protein sequence are merged under the most common genes and DNA. The sample table shows approximately 300,000 distinct CDR3 sequences, and 15% to 20% are seen once. Around 34% of the sample goes to the ten largest clones. Sequencing was performed on blood. The receptors were sampled from a young man with Graves' hyperthyroidism.

This clonotype has at least ten counts. The V gene is TRBV24-1, the J gene TRBJ2-1, with 10 nucleotides matching TRBD1. Germline CDR1 KGHDR, CDR2 SFDVKD. This CDR3 spans 15 amino acids. The junction had 6 bases not matched to a gene; V was cut back by 3 bases and J by 8 bases. The DNA for the CDR3 is TGTGCCACCAGTGATACGGGACAGGGGTCGGATGAGCAGTTCTTC. It encodes CATSDTGQGSDEQFF.

Of note for this clonotype: This clone may be a read error of a much larger clone one base away. The rearrangement links TRBV28 to TRBJ2-5, with 8 bases aligning to TRBD2. After removal of 5 bases from V and 9 bases from J, the junction contained 17 bases not matched to a gene. The CDR3 contains 16 residues. From germline, CDR1 is MDHEN and CDR2 SYDVKM. CDR3 loop: CASSVEDRAGVGAQYF. In nucleotides, the CDR3 is TGTGCCAGCAGTGTGGAAGACAGAGCGGGGGTGGGAGCCCAGTACTTC.

V gene TRBV4-1 combines with J gene TRBJ2-3; D gene uncertain. Germline assignment: CDR1 MGHRA and CDR2 YSYEKL. The V gene lost 8 bases and the J gene lost 6 bases, with 15 bases spanning the gap. The CDR3 has 13 residues. The CDR3 here is CASARAGADTQYF. Here the CDR3 DNA reads TGCGCCAGCGCTCGAGCCGGAGCGGATACGCAGTATTTT.

This clonotype has only a few counts. The rearrangement uses TRBV29-1 and TRBJ2-3, with 7 bases matching TRBD2. Per germline, CDR1 SQVTM and CDR2 ANQGSEA. V was pared by 0 bases and J by 0 bases, with 9 bases of the junction left unmatched. The CDR3 has 17 residues. The CDR3 loop reads CSVEEENGRISTDTQYF. CDR3 nucleotides: TGCAGCGTTGAAGAAGAGAACGGGAGGATTAGCACAGATACGCAGTATTTT.

This clonotype was counted between two and nine times. This rearrangement joins TRBV20-1 to TRBJ2-7; D not certain. The CDR3 is made up of 11 amino acids. Germline V CDR1 and CDR2: DFQATT, SNEGSKA (reference sequence). Trimming removed 1 base at V and 11 bases at J, with 12 bases between. The CDR3 is CSARGGLTEYF. The CDR3 DNA is TGCAGTGCTAGAGGAGGTCTCACGGAGTACTTC.

This clonotype turned up a few times. V usage is TRBV5-6 and J usage is TRBJ2-1; D is perhaps TRBD2 (6 bases). Germline CDR1 and CDR2: SGHDT and YYEEEE. The length of the CDR3 is 17 residues. The germline V and J ends were trimmed by 4 bases and 8 bases, with 25 bases remaining between them. CDR3 sequence: CASSPPRSTRLVHEQFF. DNA of the CDR3: TGTGCCAGCAGCCCACCGAGATCGACTAGGTTGGTCCATGAGCAGTTCTTC.

The chain joins TRBV5-1 to TRBJ2-5, with D perhaps matching TRBD1 or TRBD2 (7 bases each). From germline, CDR1 is SGHRS and CDR2 YFSETQ. Trimming shortened V by 7 bases and J by 5 bases, and 24 bases separated the two germline ends. CDR3 length equals 16 residues. In DNA, the CDR3 is TGCGCCAGCCCGCGGGACAGAGGACTGGGGGGGGAGACCCAGTACTTC. This gives the protein CASPRDRGLGGETQYF. The variable domain in full, completed from reference TRBV5-1 and TRBJ2-5, reads KAGVTQTPRYLIKTRGQQVTLSCSPISGHRSVSWYQQTPGQGLQFLFEYFSETQRNKGNFPGRFSGRQFSNSRSEMNVSTLELGDSALYLCASPRDRGLGGETQYFGPGTRLLVL.

Many counts were recorded for this clonotype. This rearrangement joins TRBV2 to TRBJ1-5; 8 bases are a match to TRBD1. This CDR3 region has 13 residues. Trimming took 6 bases from V and 5 from J; bases not matched to a gene: 3. CDR1 and CDR2 from the germline V gene are SNHLY and FYNNEI. The CDR3 coding sequence is TGTGCCAGCAGGGGGACAGGTGATCAGCCCCAGCATTTT. This codes for CASRGTGDQPQHF.

This clonotype occurred a few times. The CDR3 spells CASSLREATGTSGNTIYF. DNA of the CDR3: TGTGCCAGCAGCCTAAGAGAGGCTACAGGGACCTCTGGAAACACCATATATTTT. V is TRBV6-1 and J is TRBJ1-3; D might be TRBD1 (6 bases). V was pared by 6 bases and J by 0 bases, with 21 bases between. Germline CDR1 is MNHNS and CDR2 is SASEGT. The length of the CDR3 is 18 residues.

The chain couples TRBV24-1 to TRBJ1-2; the match to TRBD1 covers 9 bases. J gave up 3 bases and V 7 bases, and 11 bases lay outside the gene matches. Germline assignment: CDR1 KGHDR and CDR2 SFDVKD. The CDR3 length is 16 residues. In DNA form, the CDR3 reads TGTGCCACCAGGGATACCTCGGACAGGGGTGACTATGGCTACACCTTC. Translation gives CATRDTSDRGDYGYTF.

This clonotype was recorded many times. The CDR3 protein is CASSPRGTVETQYF. CDR3 coding DNA: TGTGCCAGCAGCCCCCGCGGGACAGTTGAGACCCAGTACTTC. The gene calls are TRBV13 and TRBJ2-5; tentatively, D is TRBD1 (7 bases). Germline values: CDR1 PRHDT, CDR2 FYEKMQ (reference sequence). Trimming removed 5 bases at V and 5 bases at J, with 15 bases between. The CDR3 totals 14 residues.

Ten or more counts support this clonotype. The gene calls are TRBV7-6 and TRBJ2-3; D not certain. This CDR3 comprises 15 residues. The germline V and J ends were trimmed by 6 bases and 0 bases, with 13 bases remaining between them. The germline V gene encodes CDR1 SGHVS and CDR2 FNYEAQ. The CDR3 loop reads CASRKLSRSTDTQYF. The CDR3 DNA is TGTGCCAGCAGAAAGTTGAGCAGAAGCACAGATACGCAGTATTTT.

This clonotype has only a few counts. The gene calls are TRBV7-9 and TRBJ1-1, with TRBD1 matching 7 bases. Germline-derived CDR1 and CDR2 are SEHNR and FQNEAQ (reference sequence). With 9 bases clipped from V and 11 bases from J, the junction kept 15 bases outside the gene matches. CDR3 length: 13 residues. CDR3 DNA: TGTGCCAGTAGTGTTACAGGGGATTCGGTGGCTTTCTTT. It specifies CASSVTGDSVAFF.

The chain has TRBV28 and TRBJ2-5; D gene ambiguous. Trimming left V 3 bases short and J 5 bases short, with 10 bases between. Germline V gene data show CDR1 as MDHEN and CDR2 as SYDVKM. The CDR3 sequence is 13 residues long. This CDR3 reads CASSFQPQETQYF. In DNA form, the CDR3 reads TGTGCCAGCAGTTTCCAGCCCCAGGAGACCCAGTACTTC.

A remark on this clonotype: Being one base from a much bigger clone, this may be a read error. This chain joins TRBV20-1 and TRBJ2-7; D possibly corresponds to TRBD1 (8 bases). The CDR3 consists of 14 residues. Germline lookup yields CDR1 DFQATT and CDR2 SNEGSKA (reference sequence). The CDR3 DNA is TGCAGTGCCCCCGACAGGGGAGGGCACGACGAGCTGTACTTC. It specifies CSAPDRGGHDELYF.

The V gene is TRBV12-3 or TRBV12-4, the J gene TRBJ1-1; the match to TRBD1 covers 7 bases. The CDR3 spans 16 residues. V was clipped by 6 bases and J by 1 base; unmatched bases: 11. The CDR3 loop reads CASSSRGQTGNTEAFF. The CDR3 nucleotides are TGTGCCAGCAGCTCCCGGGGACAGACGGGGAACACTGAAGCTTTCTTT.

The chain has TRBV7-6 and TRBJ2-1, with D perhaps TRBD2 (7 bases). The V end lost 4 bases, the J end lost 0 bases, and 13 bases lay between the germline ends. The CDR3 totals 16 residues. Per the germline V gene, CDR1 is SGHVS and CDR2 is FNYEAQ. The DNA for the CDR3 is TGTGCCAGCAGCTCCCTGCGGGGGCCCTCCTACAATGAGCAGTTCTTC. Residues: CASSSLRGPSYNEQFF.

This clonotype has a single count. The chain couples TRBV27 to TRBJ1-5, with no clear D. This CDR3 has 13 amino acids. The V and J ends lost 4 bases and 3 bases respectively, with 7 bases between them. Germline V gene lookup returns CDR1 MNHEY and CDR2 SMNVEV (reference sequence). This chain's CDR3 is CASSSQDNQPQHF. CDR3 bases: TGTGCCAGCAGTTCTCAGGACAATCAGCCCCAGCATTTT.

The table lists this clonotype with many counts. DNA for the CDR3: TGTGCCTGGAGTGTAGTCCGAGGGTACACTGAAGCTTTCTTT. Amino acids: CAWSVVRGYTEAFF. The V call is TRBV30, the J call TRBJ1-1; D not resolved. The germline V gene has CDR1 GTSNPN and CDR2 SVGIG (reference sequence). V shed 0 bases and J shed 3 bases, with 11 bases lying between them. This CDR3 is built from 14 residues.

This sequence joins TRBV7-3 and TRBJ2-2; a weak D match, TRBD1 (6 bases). The CDR3 runs 18 residues. V was trimmed by 5 bases and J by 6 bases, leaving 25 bases between them. Germline lookup yields CDR1 SGHTA and CDR2 FQGTGA. CDR3 residues: CASSAARGIPLVPGELFF. The CDR3 region has the DNA TGTGCCAGCAGCGCCGCGAGGGGGATCCCACTTGTTCCCGGGGAGCTGTTTTTT.

At least ten counts were recorded for this clonotype. The chain employs TRBV2 and TRBJ2-3; 12 bases are shared with TRBD1. Losses at the gene ends were 6 bases for V and 6 bases for J; bases not matched to a gene: 7. The CDR3 length is 15 residues. CDR1 and CDR2 from the germline V gene are SNHLY and FYNNEI. CDR3 in DNA: TGTGCCAGCAGCCGGGACAGGGGGCGCTGGGATACGCAGTATTTT. Translation: CASSRDRGRWDTQYF.

This clonotype was recorded many times. The chain links TRBV28 to TRBJ1-2; 7 bases agree with TRBD1. Germline assignment: CDR1 MDHEN and CDR2 SYDVKM. The CDR3 spans 14 residues. Losses at the gene ends were 8 bases for V and 7 bases for J; bases not matched to a gene: 13. The CDR3 loop is CASHSPGGPSGYTF. In DNA form, the CDR3 reads TGTGCCAGCCACTCCCCAGGGGGGCCCTCTGGCTACACCTTC.